A selection of T cell receptor beta chains follows, all from one sample in a study of T cells after yellow fever vaccination. TCRdb itself ran the 5' RACE reads through MiXCR, one entry per CDR3 protein. Among 500,000 to 700,000 distinct CDR3 sequences listed, less than 20% were seen once. The sample in question was PBMCs, obtained 15 days after the yellow fever booster vaccination. These receptors were taken from a man in his thirties or forties who received the YFV17D yellow fever vaccine. CDR3s include the opening cysteine and the closing phenylalanine or tryptophan. D genes are given only for firm matches. For some rows the clone size is stated as once, few or many, or as a class when expanded; others skip it.

J gene,clone size,D gene,V gene,CDR3 protein,CDR3 DNA
TRBJ2-7,few,-,TRBV30,CAWSVIYEQYF,TGTGCCTGGAGTGTAATTTACGAGCAGTACTTC
TRBJ2-7,-,TRBD1,TRBV27,CASSRPGTGRYEQYF,TGTGCCAGCAGTCGTCCCGGGACAGGGCGTTACGAGCAGTACTTC
TRBJ2-7,few,TRBD2,TRBV18,CASSPRGLAHEQYF,TGTGCCAGCTCACCCAGAGGACTAGCCCACGAGCAGTACTTC
TRBJ2-1,-,-,TRBV5-6,CASSLENRYNEQFF,TGTGCCAGCAGCCTGGAAAATAGGTACAATGAGCAGTTCTTC
TRBJ2-1,few,TRBD2,TRBV29-1,CSVGTSGSWGEQFF,TGCAGCGTTGGGACTAGCGGGAGTTGGGGTGAGCAGTTCTTC
TRBJ2-1,-,-,TRBV20-1,CSPPVAAGEQFF,TGCAGCCCACCCGTGGCGGCCGGGGAGCAGTTCTTC
TRBJ2-2,-,-,TRBV24-1,CATSDMRDANTGELFF,TGTGCCACCAGTGATATGCGGGATGCGAACACCGGGGAGCTGTTTTTT
TRBJ2-7,many,TRBD2,TRBV11-2,CASSLELAGSYEQYF,TGTGCCAGCAGCTTAGAACTAGCGGGGTCATACGAGCAGTACTTC
TRBJ2-1,once,TRBD1,TRBV18,CASSAGTETYNEQFF,TGTGCCAGCTCAGCCGGGACAGAGACTTATAATGAGCAGTTCTTC
TRBJ1-1,-,-,TRBV20-1,CSAIGPKMNTEAFF,TGCAGTGCAATCGGACCGAAAATGAACACTGAAGCTTTCTTT
TRBJ2-1,few,-,TRBV6-1,CASSLSGHNDEQFF,TGTGCCAGCAGCCTCAGCGGCCACAATGATGAGCAGTTCTTC
TRBJ2-5,few,-,TRBV20-1,CSAALPVLETQYF,TGCAGTGCCGCTCTCCCGGTTTTGGAGACCCAGTACTTC
TRBJ2-4,-,-,TRBV30,CAWSVGGAKNIQYF,TGTGCCTGGAGTGTTGGGGGGGCCAAAAACATTCAGTACTTC
TRBJ2-7,few,-,TRBV7-9,CASRPASGSYEQYF,TGTGCCAGCAGACCAGCAAGCGGCTCCTACGAGCAGTACTTC
TRBJ1-2,few,-,TRBV5-1,CASSFQNYGYTF,TGCGCCAGCAGCTTCCAAAACTATGGCTACACCTTC
TRBJ1-2,few,TRBD1,TRBV7-2,CASSGTVHTF,TGTGCCAGCAGCGGGACAGTACACACCTTC
TRBJ2-1,few,TRBD2,TRBV28,CASMLTPDSGLYYNEQFF,TGTGCCAGCATGTTAACCCCTGATAGCGGGTTATACTACAATGAGCAGTTCTTC
TRBJ2-2,few,TRBD2,TRBV7-9,CASIIAGVTGELFF,TGTGCCAGCATAATAGCGGGAGTCACCGGGGAGCTGTTTTTT
TRBJ2-7,-,TRBD2,TRBV5-1,CASSPGTSGISYEQYF,TGCGCCAGCAGCCCCGGGACTAGCGGGATCTCCTACGAGCAGTACTTC
TRBJ2-3,few,-,TRBV10-1,CASTGDQEGTDTQYF,TGCGCCAGCACCGGAGACCAAGAGGGCACAGATACGCAGTATTTT
TRBJ2-4,few,TRBD2,TRBV20-1,CSLRREGRGSNIQYF,TGCAGTCTCCGCAGGGAGGGCCGGGGGTCGAACATTCAGTACTTC
TRBJ2-7,-,-,TRBV7-6,CASSPGTDLYEQYF,TGTGCCAGCAGCCCCGGGACGGATCTCTACGAGCAGTACTTC
TRBJ1-1,-,-,TRBV27,CASSLGHTTEAFF,TGTGCCAGCAGTTTAGGACACACCACTGAAGCTTTCTTT
TRBJ2-5,many,-,TRBV11-2,CASTVLTPETQYF,TGTGCCAGCACTGTGTTGACCCCAGAGACCCAGTACTTC
TRBJ2-1,-,-,TRBV24-1,CATSGPGGTESISSYNEQFF,TGTGCCACCAGTGGACCAGGAGGGACAGAGAGTATTAGCTCCTACAATGAGCAGTTCTTC
TRBJ2-1,few,-,TRBV4-3,CASSQWSLNEQFF,TGCGCCAGCAGCCAATGGAGTTTAAATGAGCAGTTCTTC
TRBJ2-7,few,-,TRBV20-1,CSAPSDYQSGQYF,TGCAGTGCCCCCTCGGACTACCAGTCCGGGCAGTACTTC
TRBJ1-6,-,-,TRBV28,CAGRSSTHQGNSPLHF,TGTGCCGGCCGTTCCAGCACCCATCAGGGTAATTCACCCCTCCACTTT
TRBJ2-7,few,TRBD2,TRBV27,CASSPSPFEAGLEQYF,TGTGCCAGCAGCCCATCCCCTTTCGAAGCGGGGCTCGAGCAGTACTTC
TRBJ2-1,-,-,TRBV11-2,CASSLSSGASGNEQFF,TGTGCCAGCAGCTTATCCTCCGGGGCTAGTGGCAATGAGCAGTTCTTC
TRBJ2-1,once,-,TRBV3-1,CASSLPRGTYNEQFF,TGTGCCAGCAGCCTTCCGAGGGGGACCTACAATGAGCAGTTCTTC
TRBJ2-7,few,TRBD2,TRBV6-1,CASGQRLAGGLEQYF,TGTGCCAGCGGCCAAAGACTAGCGGGAGGGCTCGAGCAGTACTTC
TRBJ2-3,-,TRBD1,TRBV29-1,CSSGAGGFTDTQYF,TGCAGCTCCGGGGCAGGGGGCTTTACAGATACGCAGTATTTT
TRBJ2-4,-,TRBD1,TRBV28,CASSSPLTGIAKNIQYF,TGTGCCAGCAGCTCTCCTCTGACAGGGATAGCCAAAAACATTCAGTACTTC
TRBJ1-1,-,-,TRBV20-1,CSAPGLSSSGGGEAFF,TGCAGTGCTCCCGGGTTAAGCTCGAGCGGCGGCGGTGAAGCTTTCTTT
TRBJ2-2,few,-,TRBV5-1,CASSLGTADTGELFF,TGCGCCAGCAGCTTGGGGACCGCCGACACCGGGGAGCTGTTTTTT
TRBJ1-6,-,-,TRBV7-9,CASSSEHSPLHF,TGTGCCAGCAGCTCTGAACATTCACCCCTCCACTTT
TRBJ2-3,-,-,TRBV27,CASSLQPSTAYTQYF,TGTGCCAGCAGTCTGCAGCCCTCGACAGCCTATACGCAGTATTTT